A selection of T cell receptor beta chains follows, all from one sample in a study of shared clonotypes between healthy human individuals. TCRdb's table, derived via immunoSEQ multiplex PCR, lists solely in-frame clones and lacks some. The repertoire has 950,000 to 1,200,000 clones, roughly 80% of them found once; the top ten carry about 0.94%. Sequenced: memory CD4+ T cells from PBMCs. The receptors originated from a young man in good health. Some clones in this sample may be carry-over from other donors' samples. The CDR3 runs from the conserved cysteine through the conserved F or W. A D gene is named only where the DNA matches it firmly. Rows give clone size only sometimes, using once, few, many, or a class for an expanded clone.

TRBV10-1,TRBJ1-1,once,NA,CASSEDSNTEAFF,TGCGCCAGCAGTGAGGACTCGAACACTGAAGCTTTCTTT
TRBV9,TRBJ2-3,NA,TRBD2,CASSPTQGLAGGTQYF,TGTGCCAGCAGCCCGACCCAGGGACTAGCGGGAGGTACGCAGTATTTT
TRBV5-1,TRBJ2-5,NA,TRBD1,CASRRTGDETQYF,TGCGCCAGCAGACGGACAGGGGATGAGACCCAGTACTTC
TRBV6-5,TRBJ1-5,NA,NA,CASSPEGRGSNF,TGTGCCAGCAGCCCCGAGGGCAGGGGATCGAATTTT
TRBV10-3,TRBJ2-1,NA,TRBD2,CAISPGTSGKNEQFF,TGTGCCATCAGTCCCGGGACTAGCGGGAAGAATGAGCAGTTCTTC
TRBV5-4,TRBJ1-5,NA,NA,CASSYQDQPQHF,TGTGCCAGCAGCTATCAAGATCAGCCCCAGCATTTT
TRBV5-6,TRBJ2-3,many,NA,CASSLQGRTDTQYF,TGTGCCAGCAGCCTGCAGGGTAGGACAGATACGCAGTATTTT
TRBV2,TRBJ1-2,few,TRBD1,CATRGDSGYGYTF,TGTGCCACCAGAGGGGACAGCGGCTATGGCTACACCTTC
TRBV29-1,TRBJ1-2,few,NA,CSVEAGRRGYGYTF,TGCAGCGTTGAAGCCGGTCGCAGGGGCTATGGCTACACCTTC
TRBV7-3,TRBJ2-1,once,TRBD2,CASSSAGVPYNEQFF,TGTGCCAGCAGCTCAGCGGGAGTCCCCTACAATGAGCAGTTCTTC
TRBV9,TRBJ1-1,few,NA,CASSVAPGMNTEAFF,TGTGCCAGCAGCGTAGCGCCAGGGATGAACACTGAAGCTTTCTTT
TRBV6-6,TRBJ2-5,NA,NA,CASTRYRASFQETQYF,TGTGCCAGCACCAGATACCGGGCTAGCTTTCAAGAGACCCAGTACTTC
TRBV5-4,TRBJ2-7,NA,NA,CASSYSFSEQYF,TGTGCCAGCAGCTACTCCTTCTCCGAGCAGTACTTC
TRBV19,TRBJ2-1,NA,NA,CASGGTVSSYNEQFF,TGTGCCAGTGGTGGGACCGTCAGTTCCTACAATGAGCAGTTCTTC
TRBV10-3,TRBJ1-3,NA,TRBD1,CATGDSSGNTIYF,TGTGCCACCGGGGACAGCTCTGGAAACACCATATATTTT
TRBV14,TRBJ2-5,NA,TRBD2,CASSLRLAGGETQYF,TGTGCCAGCAGCCTGAGACTAGCGGGAGGGGAGACCCAGTACTTC
TRBV28,TRBJ1-4,NA,NA,CASSGAHLAREKLFF,TGTGCCAGCAGTGGGGCCCATTTAGCCAGGGAAAAACTGTTTTTT
TRBV19,TRBJ1-2,NA,NA,CASSITARYGYTF,TGTGCCAGTAGTATCACAGCCCGCTATGGCTACACCTTC
TRBV9,TRBJ2-5,NA,TRBD2,CASSVDPSGTTSPTQYF,TGTGCCAGCAGCGTAGACCCTAGCGGGACAACTTCCCCGACCCAGTACTTC
TRBV9,TRBJ1-2,few,NA,CASSVYSRGGYTF,TGTGCCAGCAGCGTGTATTCTCGGGGTGGCTACACCTTC
TRBV12-2,TRBJ2-7,NA,NA,CASLRRACPYEQYF,TGTGCAAGTCTAAGAAGGGCTTGCCCCTACGAGCAGTACTTC
TRBV7-7,TRBJ2-5,NA,NA,CASSPGLSRSVETQYF,TGTGCCAGCAGCCCTGGGCTTTCTCGTAGCGTGGAGACCCAGTACTTC
TRBV4-2,TRBJ2-2,few,NA,CASRETANTGELFF,TGTGCCAGCAGGGAGACGGCGAACACCGGGGAGCTGTTTTTT
TRBV25-1,TRBJ2-1,NA,NA,CASSAPHNEQFF,TGTGCCAGCAGTGCCCCTCACAATGAGCAGTTCTTC
TRBV6-6,TRBJ2-7,NA,TRBD1,CASSTVDRGAYEQYF,TGTGCCAGCAGCACTGTCGACAGGGGAGCCTACGAGCAGTACTTC
TRBV2,TRBJ2-1,NA,TRBD2,CASKRGGPGHEQFF,TGTGCCAGCAAGCGGGGAGGGCCTGGGCATGAGCAGTTCTTC
TRBV7-9,TRBJ1-2,NA,NA,CASSHAVSNYGYTF,TGTGCCAGCAGCCACGCCGTTTCTAACTATGGCTACACCTTC
TRBV30,TRBJ2-7,NA,NA,CAWSADGNYEQYF,TGTGCCTGGAGTGCGGACGGAAACTACGAGCAGTACTTC
TRBV1,TRBJ1-5,NA,NA,CTSRDSRGNQPQHF,TGCACCAGCAGGGATTCGAGGGGCAATCAGCCCCAGCATTTT
TRBV2,TRBJ2-6,NA,NA,CASSTDMASSGANVLTF,TGTGCCAGCAGTACTGACATGGCGTCCTCTGGGGCCAACGTCCTGACTTTC
TRBV6-1,TRBJ1-5,NA,TRBD1,CASSVGDRAQPQHF,TGTGCCAGCAGTGTGGGGGACAGGGCCCAGCCCCAGCATTTT
TRBV19,TRBJ2-1,NA,NA,CASKSAGRGSVKVGGIHEQFF,TGTGCCAGTAAGTCGGCAGGAAGGGGCTCGGTAAAAGTCGGAGGCATTCATGAGCAGTTCTTC
TRBV9,TRBJ2-3,NA,NA,CASSPRDWRGADTQYF,TGTGCCAGCAGCCCCCGGGACTGGCGGGGTGCAGATACGCAGTATTTT
TRBV28,TRBJ2-5,NA,TRBD1,CASRTTGVVTQYF,TGTGCCAGCCGCACGACAGGGGTGGTGACCCAGTACTTC
TRBV2,TRBJ1-4,NA,TRBD1,CASSGTGGSEKLFF,TGTGCCAGCAGCGGGACAGGGGGGAGTGAAAAACTGTTTTTT
TRBV10-3,TRBJ2-7,NA,NA,CATSQDYYEQYF,TGTGCCACCTCCCAGGACTACTACGAGCAGTACTTC
TRBV4-1,TRBJ2-7,NA,NA,CASSTPGTSNYEQYF,TGCGCCAGCAGCACACCCGGGACAAGCAATTACGAGCAGTACTTC
TRBV9,TRBJ2-5,NA,NA,CASSVAITRRETQYF,TGTGCCAGCAGCGTAGCAATAACCCGACGAGAGACCCAGTACTTC